One and the same sample provided the 6 T cell receptor beta chains below, sequenced in a study of blood T cell repertoires in COVID-19. TCRdb's table, derived via immunoSEQ multiplex PCR, lists solely in-frame clones and lacks some. The sample has about 130,000 clones; more than 70% are singletons. The material sequenced was peripheral blood. These receptors were collected from a man aged 60 to 75 with acute or convalescent COVID-19.

This sequence joins TRBV28 and TRBJ1-3; D is unresolved. This CDR3 has 15 amino acids. V lost 2 bases and J 2 bases, leaving 10 bases between the germline ends. Germline V gene lookup returns CDR1 MDHEN and CDR2 SYDVKM. The CDR3, as DNA: TGTGCCAGCAGTTTAGACAAGACCACTGGAAACACCATATATTTT. It specifies CASSLDKTTGNTIYF.

This clone was detected only a few times. The chain combines TRBV5-1 with TRBJ1-1; D is possibly TRBD1 (5 bases). The CDR3 runs 13 residues. CDR1 is SGHRS and CDR2 is YFSETQ in the germline V gene. V was trimmed by 0 bases and J by 5 bases, leaving 8 bases between them. CDR3 nucleotide sequence: TGCGCCAGCAGCTTGGTTCCAGGGACTGAAGCTTTCTTT. This gives the protein CASSLVPGTEAFF.

The chain uses TRBV21-1 and TRBJ2-7; the DNA was not compared with TRBD2, the D call given in the table. TRBV21-1 is shown as a pseudogene. This CDR3 is 13 amino acids long. The CDR3 DNA reads TGTGCCAGCAGCAAAGGGCGCGGGAACGAGCAGTACTTC. Its protein product is CASSKGRGNEQYF.

The count of this clone is one. This chain links TRBV6-6 with TRBJ2-7; TRBD2 aligns across 7 bases. Germline CDR1 and CDR2: MNHNY and SVGAGI (reference sequence). The CDR3 contains 10 residues. V was pared by 6 bases and J by 9 bases, with 2 bases of the junction left unmatched. The CDR3: CASRSGGQYF. CDR3 bases: TGTGCCAGCAGGTCGGGGGGGCAGTACTTC.

The chain links TRBV15 to TRBJ2-5; 7 bases match TRBD2. Germline-derived CDR1 and CDR2 are LNHNV and YYDKDF (reference sequence). V shed 0 bases and J 1 base; nucleotides not matched to a gene: 14. The CDR3 has 19 residues. The CDR3 sequence: CATSRDQMGQRDFQETQYF. CDR3 in DNA: TGTGCCACCAGCAGAGATCAGATGGGGCAGCGGGACTTCCAAGAGACCCAGTACTTC.

The gene calls are TRBV29-1 and TRBJ1-2, with a weak D call TRBD1 (5 bases). CDR3 length: 13 amino acids. V was pared by 3 bases and J by 3 bases, with 11 bases between. Germline V lookup: CDR1 SQVTM, CDR2 ANQGSEA. CDR3 nucleotide sequence: TGCAGCGTTGATCCCAGGGAGGACTATGGCTACACCTTC. The encoded protein is CSVDPREDYGYTF.